This is a list of T cell receptor beta chains from one sample in a study of OX40 agonist ivuxolimab in advanced cancers. Clones were read by immunoSEQ multiplex PCR, and TCRdb kept only the in-frame ones, dropping some. The sample shows about 51,000 clones, roughly 80% of them seen only once. Here the sequenced sample was CD4+ or CD8+ T cells sorted from blood, taken in a trial of the OX40 agonist ivuxolimab. The receptors here all came from an adult with an advanced solid tumor such as melanoma, head and neck, liver or kidney cancer. Each CDR3 is given with its conserved first and last residue. D genes are given only for firm matches. Clone size is given for some rows only: seen once, a few or many times, or a class if the clone is expanded.

j_call | clone_size | v_call | d_call | cdr3_aa | cdr3_nt
TRBJ2-1 | . | TRBV7-3 | . | CASSPDFTYNEQFF | TGTGCCAGCAGCCCGGACTTCACGTACAATGAGCAGTTCTTC
TRBJ1-6 | . | TRBV18 | . | CASSPIRLQDNSPLHF | TGTGCCAGCTCACCAATCCGGTTACAGGATAATTCACCCCTCCACTTT
TRBJ2-5 | . | TRBV7-2 | . | CASSLMAWVGEFGTQYF | TGTGCCAGCAGCTTAATGGCTTGGGTGGGAGAATTTGGGACCCAGTACTTC
TRBJ1-5 | . | TRBV6-4 | . | CASSAQGNQPQHF | TGTGCCAGCAGTGCGCAGGGTAATCAGCCCCAGCATTTT
TRBJ2-3 | . | TRBV19 | . | CASSSLGRGTDTQYF | TGTGCCAGTAGTTCCCTAGGAAGAGGCACAGATACGCAGTATTTT
TRBJ2-4 | . | TRBV28 | . | CASSSGGGVNIQYF | TGTGCCAGCAGTTCCGGGGGTGGGGTAAACATTCAGTACTTC
TRBJ2-2 | . | TRBV5-1 | . | CASSLASPGTGELFF | TGCGCCAGCAGCTTGGCAAGTCCAGGGACCGGGGAGCTGTTTTTT
TRBJ2-6 | . | TRBV5-1 | . | CASRWTSGVGGNVLTF | TGCGCCAGCAGATGGACATCTGGTGTAGGGGGCAACGTCCTGACTTTC
TRBJ1-3 | . | TRBV5-1 | . | CASSLADGASGNTIYF | TGCGCCAGCAGCTTGGCGGACGGAGCCTCTGGAAACACCATATATTTT
TRBJ2-5 | . | TRBV5-4 | TRBD1 | CASSSTGGRETQYF | TGTGCCAGCAGCTCGACAGGGGGAAGGGAGACCCAGTACTTC
TRBJ2-1 | . | TRBV10-3 | TRBD1 | CAISGTGGSDNEQFF | TGTGCCATCAGTGGGACAGGGGGCTCGGACAATGAGCAGTTCTTC
TRBJ2-3 | once | TRBV5-1 | . | CASSRSGRGVGDTQYF | TGCGCCAGCAGTCGTTCGGGACGAGGGGTCGGGGATACGCAGTATTTT
TRBJ1-2 | . | TRBV29-1 | . | CSVLSLRGGYGYTF | TGCAGCGTTCTGTCTTTACGGGGAGGCTATGGCTACACCTTC
TRBJ2-5 | . | TRBV7-3 | . | CASSPIGGHFQETQYF | TGTGCCAGCAGCCCGATCGGGGGACATTTCCAAGAGACCCAGTACTTC
TRBJ2-1 | . | TRBV7-6 | . | CASSLGLDNEQFF | TGTGCCAGCAGCTTAGGACTAGACAATGAGCAGTTCTTC
TRBJ2-5 | . | TRBV5-1 | TRBD1 | CASSLRTGWGETQYF | TGCGCCAGCAGCTTACGGACAGGGTGGGGAGAGACCCAGTACTTC
TRBJ2-7 | . | TRBV5-1 | TRBD2 | CASSMSSGPGTTGTSIF | TGCGCCAGCAGCATGTCGAGCGGACCTGGGACGACCGGGACTAGCATTTTC
TRBJ2-3 | . | TRBV27 | . | CASSLLGAFSTDTQYF | TGTGCCAGCAGTTTATTGGGGGCCTTTAGCACAGATACGCAGTATTTT
TRBJ2-2 | . | TRBV23-1 | . | CASSTLQGIPVYTGELFF | TGCGCCAGCAGTACCCTCCAGGGAATCCCTGTGTACACCGGGGAGCTGTTTTTT
TRBJ2-3 | . | TRBV15 | . | CATSRDGARRPTDTQYF | TGTGCCACCAGCAGAGATGGTGCAAGACGACCAACGGATACGCAGTATTTT
TRBJ1-1 | . | TRBV2 | . | CASSFQRNTEAFF | TGTGCCAGCAGTTTCCAGAGGAACACTGAAGCTTTCTTT
TRBJ2-5 | few | TRBV19 | TRBD2 | CASSISSLAGKETQYF | TGTGCCAGTAGTATATCCTCACTAGCGGGTAAAGAGACCCAGTACTTC
TRBJ2-2 | few | TRBV5-1 | TRBD1 | CASGSGTGNTGELFF | TGCGCCAGCGGGAGTGGGACAGGAAACACCGGGGAGCTGTTTTTT
TRBJ2-7 | few | TRBV4-2 | TRBD1 | CASSPGQGATYEQYF | TGTGCCAGCAGCCCAGGACAGGGGGCAACCTACGAGCAGTACTTC
TRBJ1-2 | . | TRBV7-9 | . | CASSPFRDQYGYTF | TGTGCCAGCAGCCCCTTCAGGGATCAGTATGGCTACACCTTC
TRBJ2-1 | . | TRBV27 | . | CASSLWEGQGLGEQFF | TGTGCCAGCAGTCTATGGGAAGGGCAGGGGCTGGGTGAGCAGTTCTTC
TRBJ2-1 | . | TRBV5-5 | TRBD2 | CASSSRQGGLAGGAYEQFF | TGTGCCAGCAGCTCCAGACAGGGGGGACTAGCGGGAGGGGCCTATGAGCAGTTCTTC
TRBJ1-5 | few | TRBV2 | . | CASSDAGLQPQHF | TGTGCCAGCAGTGACGCAGGGCTTCAGCCCCAGCATTTT
TRBJ2-3 | . | TRBV6-5 | . | CASSYDDTQYF | TGTGCCAGCAGTTACGACGATACGCAGTATTTT
TRBJ1-6 | . | TRBV7-6 | . | CASSLVGQGLSPLHF | TGTGCCAGCAGCTTAGTCGGGCAGGGGCTCTCACCCCTCCACTTT
TRBJ2-3 | . | TRBV19 | . | CASNDLRGGNTDTQYF | TGTGCCAGTAATGATCTTCGGGGCGGGAACACAGATACGCAGTATTTT
TRBJ1-1 | . | TRBV28 | . | CASRGRPEAFF | TGTGCCAGCAGGGGCAGACCAGAAGCTTTCTTT
TRBJ2-1 | . | TRBV7-3 | . | CASSLIEGNEQFF | TGTGCCAGCAGCTTAATAGAGGGGAATGAGCAGTTCTTC
TRBJ1-4 | . | TRBV19 | . | CASRHNRLKGKLFF | TGTGCCAGTAGACATAACAGGCTCAAAGGAAAACTGTTTTTT
TRBJ1-1 | . | TRBV7-2 | . | CASSLVGGQRTEAFF | TGTGCCAGCAGCTTAGTTGGGGGGCAAAGGACTGAAGCTTTCTTT
TRBJ1-2 | . | TRBV28 | . | CASSLSWTSGGYTF | TGTGCCAGCAGTTTGTCCTGGACATCCGGTGGCTACACCTTC
TRBJ2-1 | few | TRBV11-3 | . | CASSLKGGSYNEQFF | TGTGCCAGCAGCTTAAAGGGTGGCTCCTACAATGAGCAGTTCTTC
TRBJ1-1 | . | TRBV6-1 | TRBD1 | CASSGGQNMNTEAFF | TGTGCCAGCAGTGGGGGACAGAACATGAACACTGAAGCTTTCTTT
TRBJ1-2 | . | TRBV14 | . | CASSQAAGYGYTF | TGTGCCAGCAGCCAAGCCGCCGGTTATGGCTACACCTTC
TRBJ2-2 | . | TRBV7-3 | TRBD1 | CASSSTGGTGELFF | TGTGCCAGCAGCTCGACAGGGGGGACCGGGGAGCTGTTTTTT
TRBJ2-3 | . | TRBV28 | . | CASSPGVTDTQYF | TGTGCCAGCAGCCCGGGAGTAACAGATACGCAGTATTTT
TRBJ2-1 | . | TRBV7-6 | TRBD2 | CASSLTSGRAENEQFF | TGTGCCAGCAGCTTGACTAGCGGGAGGGCCGAAAATGAGCAGTTCTTC
TRBJ2-6 | . | TRBV7-6 | . | CASSRRPRAAPNSGANVLTF | TGTGCCAGCAGCCGACGTCCCCGGGCCGCCCCAAACTCTGGGGCCAACGTCCTGACTTTC
TRBJ2-1 | . | TRBV6-5 | . | CASSYGSSYNEQFF | TGTGCCAGCAGTTACGGGAGCTCCTACAATGAGCAGTTCTTC
TRBJ1-1 | . | TRBV30 | . | CAWSTNMNTEAFF | TGTGCCTGGAGTACCAACATGAACACTGAAGCTTTCTTT